One and the same sample provided the 16 T cell receptor beta chains below, sequenced in a study of T-cell reconstitution after alpha-beta-depleted transplantation in children. Unique molecular identifiers were incorporated when the TCRbeta library was constructed. TCRdb called the PCR reads again in MiXCR, with one record for every CDR3 protein. Here the sample spans approximately 430,000 distinct CDR3 sequences, 15% to 20% being singletons. The sequences come from PBMCs, mostly from graft donor cells, collected 360 days after TCRalphabeta/CD19-depleted stem cell transplant. The receptors were gathered from a boy under two years old who had a stem cell transplant for Wiskott-Aldrich syndrome, so the T cells may come from the graft donor.

This clonotype has just a few counts. V gene TRBV29-1 combines with J gene TRBJ2-5, with a tentative D call TRBD2 (5 bases). Germline V gives CDR1 SQVTM, CDR2 ANQGSEA. Trimming removed 0 bases at V and 4 bases at J, with 6 bases between. This CDR3 has 12 amino acids. This CDR3 is CSVEEGGETQYF. Here the CDR3 DNA reads TGCAGCGTTGAAGAAGGAGGAGAGACCCAGTACTTC.

The J gene is TRBJ2-3, the V gene TRBV5-1; D uncertain. From germline, CDR1 is SGHRS and CDR2 YFSETQ. The germline V and J ends were trimmed by 4 bases and 7 bases, with 22 bases remaining between them. This CDR3 is built from 16 residues. CDR3 DNA: TGCGCCAGCAGCCCGTCGTTAGGTCGACATTTAAATACGCAGTATTTT. Translated, it gives CASSPSLGRHLNTQYF.

The chain is built from TRBV12-3 or TRBV12-4 and TRBJ2-1, with D unclear. The CDR3 spans 13 residues. The V gene lost 5 bases and the J gene lost 10 bases, with 15 bases spanning the gap. This CDR3 reads CASSPPAFWEQFF. DNA for the CDR3: TGTGCCAGCAGTCCCCCGGCCTTTTGGGAGCAGTTCTTC.

This chain uses TRBV12-3 or TRBV12-4 with TRBJ1-1; a weak D match, TRBD1 (5 bases). The V end was cut by 7 bases, the J end by 3 bases, with 12 bases between. CDR3 length: 13 amino acids. DNA for the CDR3: TGTGCCAGCAACCGGGGCGGCTACACTGAAGCTTTCTTT. This encodes CASNRGGYTEAFF.

This clonotype was counted between two and nine times. The chain has TRBV27 and TRBJ1-2; tentative D call: TRBD1 (5 bases). Germline lookup yields CDR1 MNHEY and CDR2 SMNVEV (reference sequence). This CDR3 has 13 residues. V was clipped by 6 bases and J by 4 bases, with 12 bases between them. The chain's CDR3 is CASSLDSGYGYTF. CDR3 bases: TGTGCCAGCAGCCTCGACAGCGGCTATGGCTACACCTTC.

The chain carries TRBV20-1 and TRBJ2-3; 13 positions agree with TRBD2. V trimming: 0 bases; J trimming: 0 bases; junction bases outside the gene matches: 9. The CDR3 is 19 amino acids. Germline V CDR1 and CDR2: DFQATT, SNEGSKA (reference sequence). CDR3 protein: CSARDRTSGRAGSTDTQYF. The CDR3 DNA sequence: TGCAGTGCTAGAGATAGAACTAGCGGGAGGGCCGGGAGCACAGATACGCAGTATTTT.

In this sample, this clonotype turned up a few times. The chain joins TRBV11-3 to TRBJ2-2; D not resolved. CDR1 is SGHNT, CDR2 YENEEA, per germline. V lost 2 bases to trimming and J lost 4 bases, with 8 bases between them. The CDR3 length is 14 residues. CDR3 in DNA: TGTGCCAGCAGCTTATCATGGGTCACCGGGGAGCTGTTTTTT. Translation: CASSLSWVTGELFF.

Of note for this clonotype: A junction end diverges from the germline sequence, so it may reflect a read error. The chain joins TRBV29-1 to TRBJ2-5; no definite D call. CDR3 length: 13 amino acids. Looked up from germline, CDR1 is SQVTM and CDR2 is ANQGSEA. The CDR3 spells CSVSSLFQEAQYF. In DNA, the CDR3 is TGCAGCGTCAGCAGCCTATTCCAAGAGGCCCAGTACTTC.

This clonotype has only a few counts. This chain joins TRBV5-1 and TRBJ2-2; 8 bases map to TRBD2. The CDR3 is 15 amino acids. Germline V CDR1 and CDR2: SGHRS, YFSETQ. Germline trimming cut 0 bases from V and 3 bases from J; bases unmatched to any gene: 1. CDR3 region: CASSLVREDTGELFF. The CDR3 region has the DNA TGCGCCAGCAGCTTGGTGCGGGAGGACACCGGGGAGCTGTTTTTT.

This chain links TRBV5-1 with TRBJ2-1; 11 bases agree with TRBD2. Germline-derived CDR1 and CDR2 are SGHRS and YFSETQ. Losses at the gene ends were 4 bases for V and 8 bases for J; bases not matched to a gene: 8. This CDR3 is 15 amino acids long. The CDR3 reads CASSMLAGGGDEQFF. The CDR3 region has the DNA TGCGCCAGCAGCATGCTAGCGGGAGGAGGGGATGAGCAGTTCTTC.

This clonotype occurred a few times. The chain carries TRBV27 and TRBJ2-5; no definite D call. Per germline, CDR1 MNHEY and CDR2 SMNVEV (reference sequence). The ends were cut back, 5 bases at V and 5 bases at J, with 12 bases in the middle. This CDR3 comprises 13 residues. CDR3 sequence: CASSALREETQYF. CDR3 coding DNA: TGTGCCAGCAGTGCTCTACGAGAGGAGACCCAGTACTTC.

The table lists this clonotype with many counts. One end of the junction is discordant with germline, which a read error may explain. V usage is TRBV5-1 and J usage is TRBJ2-2; 12 nucleotides align to TRBD2. This CDR3 is 16 amino acids long. Germline values: CDR1 SGHRS, CDR2 YFSETQ. The CDR3 loop is CASSLGLAGNTGELFF. The CDR3 DNA is TGTGCCAGCAGTTTGGGACTAGCGGGGAACACCGGGGAGCTGTTTTTT.

The V call is TRBV5-1, the J call TRBJ2-5; possible D gene TRBD1, 5 bases. V dropped 7 bases and J dropped 2 bases, with 15 bases sitting between them. This CDR3 has 14 residues. CDR1 is SGHRS, CDR2 YFSETQ, per germline. CDR3 in amino acids: CASYPYRQQETQYF. Here the CDR3 DNA reads TGCGCCAGCTATCCGTACAGGCAACAAGAGACCCAGTACTTC.

This clonotype has more than one count but fewer than ten. CDR3 region: CASSFRGFQETQYF. In DNA form, the CDR3 reads TGCGCCAGCAGCTTTCGCGGGTTCCAAGAGACCCAGTACTTC. The chain has TRBV5-1 and TRBJ2-5, with D perhaps TRBD2 (5 bases). Germline lookup yields CDR1 SGHRS and CDR2 YFSETQ. The ends were cut back, 2 bases at V and 1 base at J, with 9 bases in the middle. The length of the CDR3 is 14 residues.

V gene TRBV2 combines with J gene TRBJ2-6; perhaps TRBD1 as D (5 bases). The CDR3 runs to 15 residues. Per germline, CDR1 SNHLY and CDR2 FYNNEI. V lost 5 bases and J lost 2, with 10 bases in between. This chain's CDR3 is CASSQGPPGANVLTF. As DNA, the CDR3 is TGTGCCAGCAGTCAGGGTCCGCCTGGGGCCAACGTCCTGACTTTC. The whole variable domain, remainder taken from reference TRBV2 and TRBJ2-6, is EPEVTQTPSHQVTQMGQEVILRCVPISNHLYFYWYRQILGQKVEFLVSFYNNEISEKSEIFDDQFSVERPDGSNFTLKIRSTKLEDSAMYFCASSQGPPGANVLTFGAGSRLTVL.

Only a few counts were recorded for this clonotype. This chain connects TRBV6-5 to TRBJ2-6; D remains ambiguous. V was pared by 4 bases and J by 0 bases, with 4 bases between. This CDR3 has 14 amino acids. Per the germline V gene, CDR1 is MNHEY and CDR2 is SVGAGI. The DNA for the CDR3 is TGTGCCAGCAGTTCCTACTCTGGGGCCAACGTCCTGACTTTC. Amino acid sequence: CASSSYSGANVLTF.